This T cell receptor (beta chain) was sequenced for a study of blood T cell repertoires in COVID-19. Study at large: Specimens from acute and convalescent COVID-19 originated in the United States, Italy and Spain.

Germline CDR1 and CDR2: MNHEY and SVGAGI. The V gene lost 4 bases and the J gene lost 1 base, with 13 bases spanning the gap. The CDR3 covers 16 residues. Authors' analysis steps: From reference gene primer amplification, estimates of nucleated cell counts were derived. Libraries were prepared by immunoSEQ multiplex PCR; TCRdb keeps only in-frame clonotypes and omits some of them. D and trimming come from the DNA, and the V and J calls and clone size come from that table. There are around 170,000 clones in the sample; roughly three quarters occur only once, and roughly 14% lies in the top ten. This chain links TRBV6-5 with TRBJ2-2, with TRBD2 as a possible D gene (6 bases). Sequencing input: PBMCs or T cells enriched from blood (not recorded which). The TCR originated in a man in his 60s who had been exposed to COVID-19. The CDR3 region is CASSSTGLLNTGELFF. In DNA, the CDR3 is TGTGCCAGCAGTTCGACGGGACTTTTGAACACCGGGGAGCTGTTTTTT.